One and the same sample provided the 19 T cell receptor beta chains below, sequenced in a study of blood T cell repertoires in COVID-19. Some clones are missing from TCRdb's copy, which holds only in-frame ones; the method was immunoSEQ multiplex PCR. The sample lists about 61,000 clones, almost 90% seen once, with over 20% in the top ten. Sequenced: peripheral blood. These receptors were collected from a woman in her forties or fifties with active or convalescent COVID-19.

As DNA, the CDR3 is TGCGCCAGCAGCTTGGCGGGTGATACGCAGTATTTT. Amino acid sequence: CASSLAGDTQYF. The chain joins TRBV5-1 to TRBJ2-3; D call uncertain. The CDR3 loop spans 12 amino acids. Germline CDR1 and CDR2: SGHRS and YFSETQ. V shed 0 bases and J shed 6 bases, with 5 bases lying between them.

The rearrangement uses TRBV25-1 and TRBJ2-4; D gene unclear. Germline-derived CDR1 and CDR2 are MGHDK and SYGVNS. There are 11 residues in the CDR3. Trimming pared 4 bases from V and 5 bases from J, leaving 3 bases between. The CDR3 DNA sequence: TGTGCCAGCAGTGCCGAAAACATTCAGTACTTC. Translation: CASSAENIQYF.

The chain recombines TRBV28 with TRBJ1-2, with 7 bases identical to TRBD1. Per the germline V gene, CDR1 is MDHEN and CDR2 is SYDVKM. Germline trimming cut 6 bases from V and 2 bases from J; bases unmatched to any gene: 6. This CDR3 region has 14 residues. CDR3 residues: CASRGAGQNYGYTF. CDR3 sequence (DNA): TGTGCCAGCAGGGGGGCGGGACAGAACTATGGCTACACCTTC.

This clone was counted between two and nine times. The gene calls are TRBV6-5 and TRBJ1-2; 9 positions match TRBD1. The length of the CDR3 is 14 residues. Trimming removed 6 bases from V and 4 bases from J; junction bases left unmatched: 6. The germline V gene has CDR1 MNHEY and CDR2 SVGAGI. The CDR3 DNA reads TGTGCCAGCAGCCGGACAGGGGTGGGCTATGGCTACACCTTC. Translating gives CASSRTGVGYGYTF.

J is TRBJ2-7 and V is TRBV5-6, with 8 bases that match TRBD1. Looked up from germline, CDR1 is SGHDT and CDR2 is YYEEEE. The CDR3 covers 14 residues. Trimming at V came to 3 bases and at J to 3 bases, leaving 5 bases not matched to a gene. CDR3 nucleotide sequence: TGTGCCAGCAGCTGGGGCACAGGGGGCTACGAGCAGTACTTC. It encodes CASSWGTGGYEQYF.

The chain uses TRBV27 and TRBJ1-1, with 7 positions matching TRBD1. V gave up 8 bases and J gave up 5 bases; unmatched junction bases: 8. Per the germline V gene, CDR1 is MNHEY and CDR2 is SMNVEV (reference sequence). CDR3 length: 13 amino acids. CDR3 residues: CASGYQGETEAFF. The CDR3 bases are TGTGCCAGCGGCTACCAGGGGGAGACTGAAGCTTTCTTT.

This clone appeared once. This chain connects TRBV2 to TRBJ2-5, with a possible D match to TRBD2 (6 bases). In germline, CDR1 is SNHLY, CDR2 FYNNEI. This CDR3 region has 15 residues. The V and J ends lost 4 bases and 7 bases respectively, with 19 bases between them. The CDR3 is CASSASGVGSGTQYF. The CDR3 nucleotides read TGTGCCAGCAGTGCATCGGGGGTGGGTAGTGGGACCCAGTACTTC.

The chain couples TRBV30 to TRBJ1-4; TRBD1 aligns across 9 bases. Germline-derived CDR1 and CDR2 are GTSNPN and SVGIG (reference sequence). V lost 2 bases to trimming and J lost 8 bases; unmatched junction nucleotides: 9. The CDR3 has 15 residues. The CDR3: CAWSPTGQGDEKLFF. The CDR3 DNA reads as TGTGCCTGGAGTCCGACGGGACAGGGAGACGAAAAACTGTTTTTT.

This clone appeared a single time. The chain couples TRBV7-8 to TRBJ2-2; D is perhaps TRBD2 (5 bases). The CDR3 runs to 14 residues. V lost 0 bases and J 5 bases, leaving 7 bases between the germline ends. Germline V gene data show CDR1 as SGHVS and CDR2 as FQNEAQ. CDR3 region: CASSLARGTGELFF. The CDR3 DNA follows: TGTGCCAGCAGCTTAGCTCGGGGTACCGGGGAGCTGTTTTTT.

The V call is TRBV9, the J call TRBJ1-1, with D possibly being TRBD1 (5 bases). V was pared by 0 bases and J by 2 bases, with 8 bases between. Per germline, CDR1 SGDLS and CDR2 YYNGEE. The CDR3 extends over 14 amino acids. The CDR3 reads CASSVGGYNTEAFF. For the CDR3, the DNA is TGTGCCAGCAGCGTAGGGGGCTACAACACTGAAGCTTTCTTT.

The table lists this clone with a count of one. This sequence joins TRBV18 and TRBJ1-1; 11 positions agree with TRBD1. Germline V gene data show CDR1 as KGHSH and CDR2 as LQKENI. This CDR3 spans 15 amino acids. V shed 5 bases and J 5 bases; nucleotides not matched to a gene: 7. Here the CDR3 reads CASSATGTGGTEAFF. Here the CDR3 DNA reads TGTGCCAGCTCAGCCACCGGGACAGGGGGGACTGAAGCTTTCTTT. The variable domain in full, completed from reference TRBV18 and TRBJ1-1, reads NAGVMQNPRHLVRRRGQEARLRCSPMKGHSHVYWYRQLPEEGLKFMVYLQKENIIDESGMPKERFSAEFPKEGPSILRIQQVVRGDSAAYFCASSATGTGGTEAFFGQGTRLTVV.

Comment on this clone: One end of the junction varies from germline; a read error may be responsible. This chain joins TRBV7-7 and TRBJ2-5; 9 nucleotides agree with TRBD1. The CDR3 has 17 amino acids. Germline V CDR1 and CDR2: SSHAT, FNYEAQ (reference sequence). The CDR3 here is CASSPRSGTGRIETQYF. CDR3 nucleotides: TGTGCTAGCAGCCCACGGTCCGGGACAGGGAGGATAGAGACCCAGTACTTC. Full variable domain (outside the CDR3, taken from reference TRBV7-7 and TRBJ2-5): GAGVSQSPRYKVTKRGQDVTLRCDPISSHATLYWYQQALGQGPEFLTYFNYEAQPDKSGLPSDRFSAERPEGSISTLTIQRTEQRDSAMYRCASSPRSGTGRIETQYFGPGTRLLVL.

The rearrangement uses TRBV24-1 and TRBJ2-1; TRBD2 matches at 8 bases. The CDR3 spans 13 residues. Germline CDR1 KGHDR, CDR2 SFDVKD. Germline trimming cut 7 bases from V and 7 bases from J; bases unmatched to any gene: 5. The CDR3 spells CATSGRAVNEQFF. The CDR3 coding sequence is TGTGCCACCAGCGGGAGGGCCGTGAATGAGCAGTTCTTC.

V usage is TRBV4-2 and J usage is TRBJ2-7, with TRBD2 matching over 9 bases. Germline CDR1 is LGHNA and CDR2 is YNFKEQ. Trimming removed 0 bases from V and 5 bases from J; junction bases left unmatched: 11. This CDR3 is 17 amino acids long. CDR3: CASSQDGVAGEANEQYF. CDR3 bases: TGTGCCAGCAGCCAAGATGGGGTAGCGGGAGAGGCGAACGAGCAGTACTTC.

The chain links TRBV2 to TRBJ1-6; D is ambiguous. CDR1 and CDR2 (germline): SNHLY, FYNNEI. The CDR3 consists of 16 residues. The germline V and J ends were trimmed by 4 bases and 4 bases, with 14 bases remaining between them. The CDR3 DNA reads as TGTGCCAGCAGTGTAGTGGCAGGCTATTATAATTCACCCCTCCACTTT. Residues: CASSVVAGYYNSPLHF.

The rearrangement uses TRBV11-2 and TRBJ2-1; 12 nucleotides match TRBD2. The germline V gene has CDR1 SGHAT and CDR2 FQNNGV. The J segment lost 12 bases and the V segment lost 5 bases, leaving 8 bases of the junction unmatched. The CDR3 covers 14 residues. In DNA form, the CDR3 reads TGTGCCAGCAGCGTCGTGACTAGCGGGAGAGGGCAGTTCTTC. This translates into CASSVVTSGRGQFF.

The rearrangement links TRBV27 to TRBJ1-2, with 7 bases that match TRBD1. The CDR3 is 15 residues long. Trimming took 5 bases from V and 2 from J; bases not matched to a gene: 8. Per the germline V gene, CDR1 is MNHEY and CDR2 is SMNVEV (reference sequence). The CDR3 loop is CASSRSEGANYGYTF. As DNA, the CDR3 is TGTGCCAGCAGTAGATCTGAGGGGGCCAACTATGGCTACACCTTC.

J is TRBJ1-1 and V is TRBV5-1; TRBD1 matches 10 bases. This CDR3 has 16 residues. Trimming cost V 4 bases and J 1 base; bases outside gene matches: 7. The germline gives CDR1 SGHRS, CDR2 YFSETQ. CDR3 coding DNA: TGCGCCAGCAGCACCCGACAGGGGGCGGCGAACACTGAAGCTTTCTTT. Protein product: CASSTRQGAANTEAFF.

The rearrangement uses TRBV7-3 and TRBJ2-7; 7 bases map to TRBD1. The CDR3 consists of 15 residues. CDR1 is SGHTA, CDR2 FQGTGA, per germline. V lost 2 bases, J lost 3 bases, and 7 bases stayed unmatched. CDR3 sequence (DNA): TGTGCCAGCAGCTTATTAGCAGGGGGAAACTACGAGCAGTACTTC. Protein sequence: CASSLLAGGNYEQYF.